This passage covers 21 T cell receptor beta chains from one sample sequenced in a study of blood T cells in healthy people across ages. Primed by a sample-barcoded 5' primer and a J-beta primer mix, a second PCR proceeded for about 7 to 11 cycles. A single record per CDR3 protein comes from TCRdb applying MiXCR to the 5' RACE reads. The table includes about 800,000 distinct CDR3 sequences, less than 60% detected once. Sequenced: blood. These TCRs come from a man of 80 years or more in good health.

V is TRBV12-3 or TRBV12-4 and J is TRBJ2-5, with D perhaps TRBD2 (6 bases). The V gene lost 3 bases and the J gene lost 0 bases, with 11 bases spanning the gap. The CDR3 runs to 15 residues. CDR3: CASSFGAGDQETQYF. In nucleotides, the CDR3 is TGTGCCAGCAGTTTCGGAGCGGGTGACCAAGAGACCCAGTACTTC.

In its sample, this clonotype was seen a few times. The chain is built from TRBV29-1 and TRBJ2-3, with TRBD2 matching over 7 bases. With V trimmed by 7 bases and J by 4 bases, 14 bases remained unmatched. The length of the CDR3 is 15 residues. Germline V lookup: CDR1 SQVTM, CDR2 ANQGSEA. The CDR3 is CSARPGAGEPDTQYF. CDR3 coding DNA: TGCAGCGCCCGCCCTGGGGCGGGAGAGCCAGATACGCAGTATTTT.

DNA for the CDR3: TGTGCCAGCAGTTTGGCGGGGAGAGCAGATACGGAATATTTT. This gives the protein CASSLAGRADTEYF. The gene calls are TRBV12-3 or TRBV12-4 and TRBJ2-3; possible D gene TRBD2, 6 bases. The ends were cut back, 3 bases at V and 15 bases at J, with 22 bases in the middle. This CDR3 is built from 14 residues.

At least ten counts were recorded for this clonotype. The J gene is TRBJ1-2, the V gene TRBV28; possible D gene TRBD1, 6 bases. CDR3 length equals 15 residues. Germline V lookup: CDR1 MDHEN, CDR2 SYDVKM. V shed 5 bases and J shed 1 base, with 14 bases lying between them. DNA of the CDR3: TGTGCCAGCAGTCCGACAGGAACTAATAACTATGGCTACACCTTC. Translation gives CASSPTGTNNYGYTF.

The V call is TRBV20-1, the J call TRBJ2-4, with D perhaps given as TRBD1 or TRBD2 (7 bases each). The V gene's germline CDR1 is DFQATT and CDR2 SNEGSKA (reference sequence). The CDR3 consists of 15 residues. Trimming stripped 3 bases from V and 4 bases from J, with 16 bases between. Here the CDR3 DNA reads TGCAGTGCTAGCGACAGGGCGGGAGAGAAAAACATTCAGTACTTC. Translating gives CSASDRAGEKNIQYF.

The chain couples TRBV7-9 to TRBJ2-5, with no clear D. Trimming stripped 4 bases from V and 5 bases from J, with 11 bases between. Germline V gene sequence: CDR1 SEHNR, CDR2 FQNEAQ (reference sequence). The CDR3 totals 13 residues. The CDR3 nucleotides are TGTGCCAGCAGCTCCCCCGGCGTGGAGACCCAGTACTTC. Translation gives CASSSPGVETQYF.

The CDR3 is CSAVRDRGGEQYF. As DNA, the CDR3 is TGCAGTGCCGTCAGAGACAGGGGGGGCGAGCAGTACTTC. This chain connects TRBV20-1 to TRBJ2-7; 9 positions agree with TRBD1. The CDR3 covers 13 residues. CDR1 DFQATT and CDR2 SNEGSKA come from the germline V gene (reference sequence). V lost 6 bases to trimming and J lost 6 bases; unmatched junction nucleotides: 9.

A note on this clonotype: This could be a read error, since a much larger clone is one nucleotide away. The chain joins TRBV12-3 or TRBV12-4 to TRBJ2-5; D not resolved. The CDR3 extends over 13 amino acids. Deletions cut 3 bases from V and 1 base from J, with 6 bases between. CDR3 amino acids: CASSFDAQETQYF. CDR3 bases: TGTGCCAGCAGTTTTGACGCCCAAGAGACCCAGTACTTC.

This clonotype turned up a few times. CDR3 residues: CASSLRTESSTDTQYF. CDR3 bases: TGCGCCAGCAGCTTGAGGACGGAATCTAGCACAGATACGCAGTATTTT. The chain uses TRBV5-1 and TRBJ2-3; no reliable D call. Trimming took off 1 base at V and 0 bases at J, with 12 bases between the two ends. Germline CDR1 reads SGHRS; CDR2 reads YFSETQ. This CDR3 comprises 16 residues. The full variable domain, with the rest looked up from reference TRBV5-1 and TRBJ2-3, is KAGVTQTPRYLIKTRGQQVTLSCSPISGHRSVSWYQQTPGQGLQFLFEYFSETQRNKGNFPGRFSGRQFSNSRSEMNVSTLELGDSALYLCASSLRTESSTDTQYFGPGTRLTVL.

The table lists this clonotype with a few counts. This chain uses TRBV5-5 with TRBJ2-7; D tentatively reads TRBD1 or TRBD2 (5 bases each). The V gene's germline CDR1 is SGHKS and CDR2 YYEKEE (reference sequence). This CDR3 spans 15 amino acids. The ends were cut back, 5 bases at V and 2 bases at J, with 17 bases in the middle. The CDR3 nucleotides read TGTGCCAGCAGGCCTGCCGGGACGGGGCCCTACGAGCAGTACTTC. Protein product: CASRPAGTGPYEQYF.

A few counts support this clonotype. The CDR3 protein is CSAKTGRGESGYTF. CDR3 bases: TGCAGTGCTAAGACAGGGAGGGGAGAGAGTGGCTACACCTTC. This rearrangement joins TRBV20-1 to TRBJ1-2; 7 bases map to TRBD1. CDR1 is DFQATT, CDR2 SNEGSKA, per germline (reference sequence). This CDR3 has 14 residues. J lost 7 bases, V lost 4 bases, and 12 bases had no gene match.

The chain links TRBV6-2 or TRBV6-3 to TRBJ2-7; 9 nucleotides match TRBD2. The CDR3 covers 17 residues. The V gene end was trimmed by 2 bases and the J gene end by 3 bases; junction bases not matched to a gene: 11. CDR1 and CDR2 from the germline V gene are MNHEY and SVGEGT. For the CDR3, the DNA is TGTGCCAGCAGTTACGCCACCGATCAAGCGGGAGGCTACGAGCAGTACTTC. Encoded protein: CASSYATDQAGGYEQYF.

V is TRBV29-1 and J is TRBJ1-5, with TRBD1 matching over 7 bases. Trimming cost V 6 bases and J 2 bases; bases outside gene matches: 4. This CDR3 has 13 amino acids. Germline V CDR1 and CDR2: SQVTM, ANQGSEA. CDR3: CSVKTGGNQPQHF. The CDR3 nucleotides read TGCAGCGTAAAAACAGGGGGCAATCAGCCCCAGCATTTT. The full variable domain, its missing parts supplied by reference TRBV29-1 and TRBJ1-5, is SAVISQKPSRDICQRGTSLTIQCQVDSQVTMMFWYRQQPGQSLTLIATANQGSEATYESGFVIDKFPISRPNLTFSTLTVSNMSPEDSSIYLCSVKTGGNQPQHFGDGTRLSIL.

This chain's CDR3 is CASSLETAQYF. For the CDR3, the DNA is TGTGCCAGCAGCTTAGAGACAGCCCAGTACTTC. The chain carries TRBV13 and TRBJ2-7; perhaps TRBD1 as D (5 bases). Looked up from germline, CDR1 is PRHDT and CDR2 is FYEKMQ (reference sequence). The CDR3 length is 11 residues. V was trimmed by 1 base and J by 10 bases, leaving 8 bases between them.

J is TRBJ1-1 and V is TRBV29-1, with TRBD1 as a possible D gene (6 bases). Germline V gene sequence: CDR1 SQVTM, CDR2 ANQGSEA. V shed 0 bases and J shed 5 bases, with 13 bases lying between them. This CDR3 contains 14 residues. DNA for the CDR3: TGCAGCGTTGAAGAGGGGGGGCGAGGGACTGAAGCTTTCTTT. Protein product: CSVEEGGRGTEAFF.

The genes are TRBV6-6 and TRBJ2-7; 7 bases are a match to TRBD1. The length of the CDR3 is 16 residues. Trimming cost V 5 bases and J 5 bases; bases outside gene matches: 15. Germline assignment: CDR1 MNHNY and CDR2 SVGAGI (reference sequence). The CDR3 here is CASSKPTGASIHEQYF. The DNA for the CDR3 is TGTGCCAGCAGTAAACCTACAGGGGCCTCCATCCACGAGCAGTACTTC.

This clonotype was observed a single time. An end of the junction differs from the germline gene, which may be a read error. CDR3 sequence (DNA): TGCAGTGCTAAGGCTACCCTTAGCTCCGACGAGCAGTACTTC. Protein sequence: CSAKATLSSDEQYF. V gene TRBV20-1 combines with J gene TRBJ2-7; unclear D gene. The V gene's germline CDR1 is DFQATT and CDR2 SNEGSKA (reference sequence). This CDR3 contains 14 residues.

V and J are TRBV7-2 and TRBJ2-3; D unresolved. CDR3 size: 14 residues. The germline V gene has CDR1 SGHTA and CDR2 FQGNSA. Deletions cut 7 bases from V and 6 bases from J, with 17 bases between. The chain's CDR3 is CASTLTGTWDTQYF. CDR3 in DNA: TGTGCCAGCACCCTTACGGGCACCTGGGATACGCAGTATTTT.

This clonotype was seen many times. The chain has TRBV4-3 and TRBJ1-4; 9 bases match TRBD1. Trimming at V came to 3 bases and at J to 7 bases, leaving 6 bases not matched to a gene. From germline, CDR1 is LGHNA and CDR2 YSLEER. The CDR3 runs to 15 residues. The CDR3 spells CASSHPGQGREKLFF. CDR3 DNA sequence: TGCGCCAGCAGCCACCCGGGACAGGGACGTGAAAAACTGTTTTTT.

This chain connects TRBV28 to TRBJ2-1, with 8 bases that match TRBD1. J lost 2 bases, V lost 7 bases, and 7 bases had no gene match. The CDR3 consists of 15 residues. Germline V gene lookup returns CDR1 MDHEN and CDR2 SYDVKM. The CDR3 nucleotides read TGTGCCAGCACCCTAGAGGGACAGGCCTACAATGAGCAGTTCTTC. It translates to CASTLEGQAYNEQFF.

The chain carries TRBV12-3 or TRBV12-4 and TRBJ2-1; 7 bases are shared with TRBD2. The CDR3 runs 15 residues. The ends lost 6 bases at V and 0 bases at J; junction bases unmatched: 5. This CDR3 reads CASRERDLSYNEQFF. As DNA, the CDR3 is TGTGCCAGCAGGGAGCGGGACCTCTCCTACAATGAGCAGTTCTTC.